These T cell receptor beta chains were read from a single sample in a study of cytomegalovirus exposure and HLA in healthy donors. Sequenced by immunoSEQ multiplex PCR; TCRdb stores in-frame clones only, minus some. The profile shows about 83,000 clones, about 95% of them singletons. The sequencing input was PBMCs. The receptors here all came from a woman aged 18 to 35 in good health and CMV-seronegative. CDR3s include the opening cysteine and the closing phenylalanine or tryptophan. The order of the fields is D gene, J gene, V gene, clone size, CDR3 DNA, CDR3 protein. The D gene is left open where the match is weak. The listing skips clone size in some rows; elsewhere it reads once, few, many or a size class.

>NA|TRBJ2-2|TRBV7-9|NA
TGTGCCAGCAGCTTAGGAGCCGGGGAGCTGTTTTTT
CASSLGAGELFF
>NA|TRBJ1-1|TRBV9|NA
TGTGCCAGCAGCGTAGAAGTGGGGCGCACTGAAGCTTTCTTT
CASSVEVGRTEAFF
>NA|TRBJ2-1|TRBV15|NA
TGTGCCACCAGCAGGGGCGGGCCGGAAGCCGATGAGCAGTTCTTC
CATSRGGPEADEQFF
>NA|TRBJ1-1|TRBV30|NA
TGTGCCTGGAGGGACAGATTTAACACTGAAGCTTTCTTT
CAWRDRFNTEAFF
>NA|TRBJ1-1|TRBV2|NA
TGTGCCAGCACCAGGGCCTTTGAAGCTTTCTTT
CASTRAFEAFF
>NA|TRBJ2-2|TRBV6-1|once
TGTGCCAGCAGTTTCTCGACCGGGGAGCTGTTTTTT
CASSFSTGELFF
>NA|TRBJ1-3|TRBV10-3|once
TGTGCCATCAGGGAGACAGCCTCCTCTGGAAACACCATATATTTT
CAIRETASSGNTIYF
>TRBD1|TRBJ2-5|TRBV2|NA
TGTGCCAGCAGTGACGCGAAACAGGGGAGAATACAAGAGACCCAGTACTTC
CASSDAKQGRIQETQYF
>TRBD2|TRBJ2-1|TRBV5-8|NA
TGTGCCAGCAGCTTGGATCGGCTAGCGGGAGGAGGGAATGAGCAGTTCTTC
CASSLDRLAGGGNEQFF
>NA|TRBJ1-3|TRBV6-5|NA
TGTGCCAGCTCCTGGGGGGGCTCTGGAAACACCATATATTTT
CASSWGGSGNTIYF
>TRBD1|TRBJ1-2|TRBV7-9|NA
TGTGCCAGCAGCAGGGACAGGGGTGATGGCTACACCTTC
CASSRDRGDGYTF
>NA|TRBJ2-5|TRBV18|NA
TGTGCCAGCTCACTACGGACAGCTCAAGAGACCCAGTACTTC
CASSLRTAQETQYF
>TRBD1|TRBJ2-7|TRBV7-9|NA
TGTGCCAGCAGCGATAGGGGGCCGTTCGAGCAGTACTTC
CASSDRGPFEQYF
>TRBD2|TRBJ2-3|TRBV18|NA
TGTGCCAGCTCACCACCGACTAGCGGGAGGAGCACAGATACGCAGTATTTT
CASSPPTSGRSTDTQYF
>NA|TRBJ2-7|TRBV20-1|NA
TGCAGTGCTACGAGCTCCTACGAGCAGTACTTC
CSATSSYEQYF
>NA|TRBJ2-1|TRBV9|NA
TGTGCCAGCAGCGTCTTTCAGCGCGTGGGAGCCGGGAATGAGCAGTTCTTC
CASSVFQRVGAGNEQFF
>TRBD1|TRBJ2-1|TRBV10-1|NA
TGCGCCAGCAGTGCCGGGACAGGGGGATCGGACAATGAGCAGTTCTTC
CASSAGTGGSDNEQFF
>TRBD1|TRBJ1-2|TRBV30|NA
TGTGCCTGGCTTACAGGGGTACTTGCTAACTATGGCTACACCTTC
CAWLTGVLANYGYTF
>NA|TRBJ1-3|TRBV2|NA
TGTGCCAGCAGTGGAGAGAACACCATATATTTT
CASSGENTIYF
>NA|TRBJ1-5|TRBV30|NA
TGTGCCTGGAGTCGGTTTGGTCAGCCCCAGCATTTT
CAWSRFGQPQHF
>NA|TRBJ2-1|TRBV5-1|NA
TGCGCCAGCAGCTTGGGGCTAGTTCGTGAGCAGTTCTTC
CASSLGLVREQFF
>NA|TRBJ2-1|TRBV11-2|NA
TGTGCCAGCAGCGAGATTAGCGGTACGTTTACCCCCTACAATGAGCAGTTCTTC
CASSEISGTFTPYNEQFF
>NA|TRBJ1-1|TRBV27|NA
TGTGCCAGCAGTTTATTCAGGGGATGGACTGAAGCTTTCTTT
CASSLFRGWTEAFF
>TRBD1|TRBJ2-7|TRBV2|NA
TGTGCCGGACGGAGACAGGGGAGCTACGAGCAGTACTTC
CAGRRQGSYEQYF
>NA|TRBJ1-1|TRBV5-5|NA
TGTGCCAGCAGTCTGACAGGAGAAGCTTTCTTT
CASSLTGEAFF
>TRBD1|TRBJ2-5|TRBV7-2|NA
TGTGCCAGCAGCTTAGGCGGGACAGGCCAAGAGACCCAGTACTTC
CASSLGGTGQETQYF
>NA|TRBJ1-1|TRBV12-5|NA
TGTGCTAGTGGTTCCCCCCTTGAAGCTTTCTTT
CASGSPLEAFF
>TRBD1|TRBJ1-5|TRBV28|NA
TGTGCCAGCAGGCAACAGGGGGCAAAGGAGCCCCAGCATTTT
CASRQQGAKEPQHF
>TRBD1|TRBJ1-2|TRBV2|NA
TGTGCCAGCAGTTCAGACAGGGTCGGTGGCTACACCTTC
CASSSDRVGGYTF
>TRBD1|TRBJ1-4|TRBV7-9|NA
TGTGCCAGCAGCTCGACAGGGGGCGCGGAAGAAAAACTGTTTTTT
CASSSTGGAEEKLFF
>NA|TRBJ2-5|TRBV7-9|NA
TGTGCCAGCAGCCCGGACAGCCAAGAGACCCAGTACTTC
CASSPDSQETQYF
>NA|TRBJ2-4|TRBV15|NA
TGTGCCACCAGAGAGGGAGTAGATTCGCTCACGGACATTCAGTACTTC
CATREGVDSLTDIQYF
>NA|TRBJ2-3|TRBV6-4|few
TGTGCCAGCAGCCCCGGGACTGGACCCACAGATACGCAGTATTTT
CASSPGTGPTDTQYF
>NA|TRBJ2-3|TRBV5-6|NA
TGTGCCAGCAGCTCGCGACGTACAGCAATTCATACGCAGTATTTT
CASSSRRTAIHTQYF
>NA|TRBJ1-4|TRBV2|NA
TGTGCCAACAGACGTGGGGGGAATGAAAAACTGTTTTTT
CANRRGGNEKLFF
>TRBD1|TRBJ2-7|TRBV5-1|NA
TGCGCCAGCAGCTCGACCAACAGGGGCGAAACCTACGAGCAGTACTTC
CASSSTNRGETYEQYF
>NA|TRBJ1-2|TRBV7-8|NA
TGTGCCAGCAGCTCCCAGGTCACAGGACCCTATGGCTACACCTTC
CASSSQVTGPYGYTF
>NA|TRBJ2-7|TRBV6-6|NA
TGTGCCAGCAGTCGAAGTGACAGTGGCGAGCAGTACTTC
CASSRSDSGEQYF
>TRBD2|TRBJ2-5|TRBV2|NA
TGTGCCAGCCCCGGGACTAGCGGGAGTTTTGAGACCCAGTACTTC
CASPGTSGSFETQYF
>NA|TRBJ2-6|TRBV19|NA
TGTGCCAGTATTGGGGGCAGGGGTCCCTCTACTGGGGCCAACGTCCTGACTTTC
CASIGGRGPSTGANVLTF
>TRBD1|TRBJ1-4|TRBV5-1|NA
TGCGCCAGCAGATGGGACAGGGGGCGCGTCGGTGAAAAACTGTTTTTT
CASRWDRGRVGEKLFF
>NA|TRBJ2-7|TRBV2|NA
TGTGCCAGCCATCTGGCAGGGACTCAACTCTACGAGCAGTACTTC
CASHLAGTQLYEQYF
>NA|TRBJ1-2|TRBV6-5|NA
TGTGCCAGCAGTTACGACATTAACTATGGCTACACCTTC
CASSYDINYGYTF
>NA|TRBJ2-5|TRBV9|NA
TGTGCCAGCAGCGTGCAACCGGGGGACCAAGAGACCCAGTACTTC
CASSVQPGDQETQYF
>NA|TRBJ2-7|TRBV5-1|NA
TGCGCCAGCAGCTTGGCCGGAGGGTTCAACTCCTACGAGCAGTACTTC
CASSLAGGFNSYEQYF
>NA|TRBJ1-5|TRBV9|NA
TGTGCCAGCAGCCCGGAGGGCCTTGGGCCCCAGCATTTT
CASSPEGLGPQHF
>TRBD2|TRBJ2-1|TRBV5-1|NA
TGCGCCAGCAGCTCCTTAGCGGGAGGTGAGCAGTTCTTC
CASSSLAGGEQFF
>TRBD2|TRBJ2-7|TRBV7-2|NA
TGTGCCAGCAGCTTAGGACTAGCGAGCTCCTACGAGCAGTACTTC
CASSLGLASSYEQYF
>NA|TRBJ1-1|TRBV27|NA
TGTGCCAGCAGTTTTCGCGACGGGGTCCCTGAAGCTTTCTTT
CASSFRDGVPEAFF
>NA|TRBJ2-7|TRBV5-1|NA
TGCGCCAGCAGCCCGGGGTTAGGGTACGAGCAGTACTTC
CASSPGLGYEQYF
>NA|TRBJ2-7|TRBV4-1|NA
TGCGCCAGCAGCCAAACTATAGCGGTTACCTACGAGCAGTACTTC
CASSQTIAVTYEQYF
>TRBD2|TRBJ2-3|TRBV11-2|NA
TGTGCCAGCAGCTCGGGACTAGCGGAAAGCACAGATACGCAGTATTTT
CASSSGLAESTDTQYF
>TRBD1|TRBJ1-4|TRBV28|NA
TGTGCCAGCAGTTCCCCGGGACAGGGCGTCGGTGAAAAACTGTTTTTT
CASSSPGQGVGEKLFF